This T cell receptor beta chain comes out of a study of beta chain features in type 1 diabetes. Study-wide results and caveats: Shorter templates might be favored by PCR, and equally so in patients and in controls. Type 1 diabetes patients had TCRB CDR3s that were shorter (moderately but significantly so) in all four CD4+ subsets. Insertions at VDJ junctions were less frequent in type 1 diabetes patients. These patients also deleted more nucleotides at the same junctions.

As to this clone: What it binds is unknown.

With 0 bases removed from V and 9 bases from J, the gap between germline ends came to 9 bases. This CDR3 is built from 14 residues. Germline-derived CDR1 and CDR2 are LGHNA and YNFKEQ. Expressed TCRB transcripts were sequenced after all isolated RNA was converted to cDNA. Each sample of naive, central memory or regulatory T cells had, on average, about 3.6 million reads. Libraries were prepared by immunoSEQ multiplex PCR; TCRdb keeps only in-frame clonotypes and omits some of them. The sample lists around 140,000 clones, 7% to 10% seen once, with around 0.75% in the top ten. This TCR was recovered from a man younger than 40 with type 1 diabetes. The rearrangement links TRBV4-2 to TRBJ1-6, with D possibly TRBD1 on 6 matching bases. Sequencing was carried out using central memory CD4+ T cells from blood. The CDR3 DNA reads TGTGCCAGCAGCCAAGATATCAGGGGTTCACCCCTCCACTTT. Its translation: CASSQDIRGSPLHF.